This T cell receptor (beta chain) is drawn from a study of vaccination effects on CD4 cells after COVID-19. As concerns this clone: The antigen remains unidentified.

After expansion with viral peptide pools in the ViraFEST assay, antigen-specific CD4+ T cells were sequenced. When around 10 days of culture had elapsed, CD4+ T cells were isolated. Among the vaccine recipients, none had a prior SARS-CoV-2 infection, and nucleocapsid antibodies were negative. On both days 3 and 7, half of the culture medium was replaced with IL-2 medium. Generated by immunoSEQ multiplex PCR, the TCRdb table keeps only in-frame clones and is missing some. The sample has under 70,000 clones, around three quarters seen once; the top ten hold 3% to 4%. Trimming shortened V by 3 bases and J by 4 bases, and 7 bases separated the two germline ends. Germline V gene data show CDR1 as KGHSH and CDR2 as LQKENI. The CDR3 has 13 residues.

This sequence joins TRBV18 and TRBJ1-5; D unresolved. This sample comprised CD4+ T cells from PBMCs cultured with HCoV-OC43 spike peptides, obtained before COVID-19 vaccination. The subset here: HCoV-OC43 spike overlapping peptide pool stimulation. The source of this sequence is a human donor who received a COVID-19 vaccine. The chain's CDR3 is CASSPPGNQPQHF. CDR3 sequence (DNA): TGTGCCAGCTCACCTCCGGGAAATCAGCCCCAGCATTTT. Together with reference TRBV18 and TRBJ1-5, the CDR3 gives the full variable domain: NAGVMQNPRHLVRRRGQEARLRCSPMKGHSHVYWYRQLPEEGLKFMVYLQKENIIDESGMPKERFSAEFPKEGPSILRIQQVVRGDSAAYFCASSPPGNQPQHFGDGTRLSIL.